This entry features one T cell receptor (beta chain) sequence. Its cognate antigen is unknown. CD45RO-negative, CCR7-positively selected cells formed the naive CD8 fraction, excluding terminally differentiated effector memory CD45RA+ cells. The data stem from a study of shared clonotypes between healthy human individuals. General study results and limits: Non-shared clonotypes had lower generation probabilities than clonotypes shared by all four sorted-subset donors.

Repertoires were generated with immunoSEQ multiplex PCR, while TCRdb's copy carries only in-frame clones and drops some. The data hold fewer than 850,000 clones, with around 96% observed a single time. Germline-derived CDR1 and CDR2 are MDHEN and SYDVKM. Germline trimming cut 10 bases from V and 5 bases from J; bases unmatched to any gene: 6. This CDR3 comprises 12 residues. J is TRBJ2-3 and V is TRBV28; TRBD2 matches 7 bases. The sequence derives from a man aged 25 to 40 in good health. The sample taken for sequencing was naive CD8+ T cells sorted from blood. The CDR3 spells CATRDYGDTQYF. Here the CDR3 DNA reads TGTGCCACCCGGGACTACGGAGATACGCAGTATTTT.